Sequencing of this T cell receptor beta chain was carried out in a study of cytomegalovirus exposure and HLA in healthy donors. Notes on the study in general: Later analysis showed TCR association rates varying by HLA locus, highest for DRB1 and lowest for HLA-C. A prior analysis recorded that most TCR beta V segments were productive about 90% or about 30% of the time.

This clone was detected a few times. Its antigen is undetermined. Germline CDR1 and CDR2: SQVTM and ANQGSEA. V was pared by 0 bases and J by 0 bases, with 14 bases between. The CDR3 covers 16 residues. The PCR had 60 Vbeta and 13 Jbeta primers. Profiling relied on immunoSEQ multiplex PCR, and the TCRdb table lists in-frame clones only, not all of them. The table records 100,000 to 150,000 clones, approximately 17% of them present only once. The sample taken for sequencing was PBMCs. The receptor was derived from a female donor in good health and CMV-seropositive. V usage is TRBV29-1 and J usage is TRBJ2-5, with D possibly matching TRBD2 (6 bases). Here the CDR3 DNA reads TGCAGCGTTGAAGATCAACGGCGGGGCTACCAAGAGACCCAGTACTTC. Encoded protein: CSVEDQRRGYQETQYF.